This TCR beta chain was captured by sequencing in a study of T cell changes during pregnancy in multiple sclerosis. Repertoires were generated with immunoSEQ multiplex PCR, while TCRdb's copy carries only in-frame clones and drops some. The table records roughly 57,000 clones, about 94% of them present only once. The germline V and J ends were trimmed by 5 bases and 0 bases, with 7 bases remaining between them. The CDR3 runs to 13 residues. The germline gives CDR1 MNHEY, CDR2 SVGAGI. This clone has at least ten counts. This material consisted of CD8+ T cells from peripheral blood mononuclear cells, taken after pregnancy. The receptor's source is a female donor with multiple sclerosis, enrolled in a pregnancy study. The gene calls are TRBV6-5 and TRBJ1-1; D might be TRBD1 (6 bases). The CDR3 sequence: CASSGQMNTEAFF. CDR3 in DNA: TGTGCCAGCAGTGGACAGATGAACACTGAAGCTTTCTTT.